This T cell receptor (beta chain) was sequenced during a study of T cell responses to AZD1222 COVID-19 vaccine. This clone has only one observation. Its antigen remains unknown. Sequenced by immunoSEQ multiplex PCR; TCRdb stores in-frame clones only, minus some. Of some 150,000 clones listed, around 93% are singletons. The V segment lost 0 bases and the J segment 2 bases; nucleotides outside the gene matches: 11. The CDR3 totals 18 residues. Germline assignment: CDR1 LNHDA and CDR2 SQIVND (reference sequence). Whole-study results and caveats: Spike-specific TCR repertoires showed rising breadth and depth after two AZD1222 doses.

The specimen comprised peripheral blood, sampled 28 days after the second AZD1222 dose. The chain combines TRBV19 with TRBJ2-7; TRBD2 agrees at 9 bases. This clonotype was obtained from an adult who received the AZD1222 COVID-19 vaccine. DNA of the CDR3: TGTGCCAGTAGTATAGAGGGTAGCGGGAGAGGGAGAGCCTACGAGCAGTACTTC. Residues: CASSIEGSGRGRAYEQYF.